This paragraph reports one T cell receptor (beta chain). This clone was seen a few times. Its antigen is still unknown. Nothing much larger sits one base from this clone, and base qualities are not available. Spanning cysteine to phenylalanine, the CDR3 consists of 15 amino acids. CDR3 DNA is the only sequence kept; it has 45 bases, read in frame from the first base. Sequences SGDLS (CDR1) and YYNGEE (CDR2) are obtained from the germline V gene. Trimming at the junction amounts to 4 bases on V and 7 bases on J, and the germline ends lie 15 bases apart. The record originates from a study of blood T cell repertoires in COVID-19 (TCRdb year 2020). Regarding the study in general: The collaborator samples originated in the United States, Italy and Spain and spanned the acute and convalescent phases of COVID-19. The repertoires were released in a freely available public database meant as a resource for research on the immune response to SARS-CoV-2. Deeply sampled blood TCRbeta repertoires from subjects exposed to, actively infected with, or recovered from COVID-19 were included in the dataset. Samples came from the ongoing ImmuneRACE study (first 160 participants) plus 1,254 subjects from 6 global collaborators. Where available, HLA class I and class II types were taken from metadata supplied by the sample provider and were not determined by assay-based typing. A de-identified subject ID, COVID-19 status, age in years and sex were almost always included in the sample metadata. The material from the prospective study consisted of cDNA or gDNA derived from T cells, B-cell-depleted T cells, or PBMCs.

The investigation overall reported the following: Clinical and demographic metadata were provided uncurated, with the amount varying by source and participant.

In Seattle, one collaborating source enrolled patients while the infection was active and tracked those patients longitudinally over the course of disease. Each collaborating institution followed its own protocols to collect whole blood in K2EDTA tubes. Collaborator samples were shipped for TCRbeta analysis as frozen whole blood, isolated PBMCs, or DNA extracted from either sample type. TCRbeta CDR3 regions were amplified from genomic DNA using the immunoSEQ Assay, a bias-controlled multiplex PCR. In the source study's methods: Within the assay, amplification of reference gene primers was used to estimate how many nucleated cells each sample contained. Sequence reads were collapsed and filtered to measure the absolute abundance of every unique TCRbeta CDR3 rearrangement. For each sample, productive Simpson clonality was calculated as the square root of Simpson's diversity index across productive rearrangements. TCRdb limited this immuneACCESS table to in-frame rearrangements with V and J called. A share of clones is missing; checked studies link under half to unresolved V genes, and the rest is unexplained. The DNA was the basis for D and trimming; V, J and clone size are from that table. In all, the sample holds approximately 500,000 clones, and approximately 91% of those were seen once. The ten largest clones represent less than 9% of the sample.

The TCR was taken from a woman aged 45-59 years with COVID-19, enrolled during active disease. Sequencing was done on a sample of peripheral blood. The sequence joins TRBV9 to TRBJ1-6, with TRBD1 perhaps the D gene, on 5 matching bases. The CDR3 protein sequence reads: CASSLSGAGNSPLHF. Here is the DNA: TGTGCCAGCAGCCTCTCTGGGGCAGGCAATTCACCCCTCCACTTT.